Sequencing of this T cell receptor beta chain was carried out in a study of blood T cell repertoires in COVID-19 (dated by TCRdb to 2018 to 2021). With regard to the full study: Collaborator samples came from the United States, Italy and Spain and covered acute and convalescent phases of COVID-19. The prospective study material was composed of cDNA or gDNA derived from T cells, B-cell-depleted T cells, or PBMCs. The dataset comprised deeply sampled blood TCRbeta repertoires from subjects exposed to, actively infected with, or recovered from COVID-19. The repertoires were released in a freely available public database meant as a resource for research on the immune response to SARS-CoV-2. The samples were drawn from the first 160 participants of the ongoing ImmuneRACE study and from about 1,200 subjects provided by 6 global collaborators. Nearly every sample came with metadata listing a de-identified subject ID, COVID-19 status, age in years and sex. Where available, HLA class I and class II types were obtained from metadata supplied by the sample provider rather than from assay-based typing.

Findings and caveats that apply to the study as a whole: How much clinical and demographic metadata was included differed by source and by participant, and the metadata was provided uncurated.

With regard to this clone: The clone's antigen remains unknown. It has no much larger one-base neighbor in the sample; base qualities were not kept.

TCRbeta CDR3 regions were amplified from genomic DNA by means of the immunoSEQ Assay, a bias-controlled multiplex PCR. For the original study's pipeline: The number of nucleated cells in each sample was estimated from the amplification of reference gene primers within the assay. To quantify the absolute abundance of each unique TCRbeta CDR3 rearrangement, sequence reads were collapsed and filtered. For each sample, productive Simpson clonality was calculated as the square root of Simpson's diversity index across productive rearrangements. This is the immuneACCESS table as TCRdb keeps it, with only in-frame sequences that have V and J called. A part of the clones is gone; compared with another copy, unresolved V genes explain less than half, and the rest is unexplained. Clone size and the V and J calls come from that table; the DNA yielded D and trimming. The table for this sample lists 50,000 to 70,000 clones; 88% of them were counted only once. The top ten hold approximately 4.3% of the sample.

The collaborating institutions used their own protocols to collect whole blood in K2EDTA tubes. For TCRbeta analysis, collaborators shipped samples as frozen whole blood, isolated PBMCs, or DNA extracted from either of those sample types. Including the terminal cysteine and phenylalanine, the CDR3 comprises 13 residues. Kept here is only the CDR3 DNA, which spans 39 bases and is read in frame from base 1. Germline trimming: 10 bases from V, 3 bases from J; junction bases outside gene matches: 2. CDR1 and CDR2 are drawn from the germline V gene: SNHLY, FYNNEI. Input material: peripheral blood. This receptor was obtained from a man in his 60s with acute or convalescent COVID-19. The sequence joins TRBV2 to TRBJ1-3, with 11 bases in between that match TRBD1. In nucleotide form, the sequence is TGTGCCAAGGGACAGGGGGGTGGAAACACCATATATTTT. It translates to CAKGQGGGNTIYF.